This passage covers 26 T cell receptor beta chains from one sample sequenced in a study of blood T cell repertoires in COVID-19. Generated by immunoSEQ multiplex PCR, the TCRdb table keeps only in-frame clones and is missing some. In the table there are 140,000 or so clones, 65% to 85% of which are singletons. Sequencing input: peripheral blood. These TCRs come from a woman aged 45-60 years with acute or convalescent COVID-19.

The genes are TRBV28 and TRBJ1-1; D is unresolved. This CDR3 spans 14 amino acids. In germline, CDR1 is MDHEN, CDR2 SYDVKM. The V gene lost 4 bases and the J gene lost 1 base, with 10 bases spanning the gap. CDR3 bases: TGTGCCAGCAGTTCCCGGTCGAAGAACACTGAAGCTTTCTTT. It encodes CASSSRSKNTEAFF.

This chain joins TRBV5-6 and TRBJ1-4; D unclear. The CDR3 has 14 residues. V lost 2 bases to trimming and J lost 8 bases, with 13 bases between them. Germline V lookup: CDR1 SGHDT, CDR2 YYEEEE. CDR3 region: CASSFRLPSEKLFF. The CDR3 nucleotides are TGTGCCAGCAGCTTTAGACTTCCGTCGGAAAAACTGTTTTTT.

This clone was recorded only once. The chain links TRBV19 to TRBJ1-1, with 7 nucleotides matching TRBD1. Germline-derived CDR1 and CDR2 are LNHDA and SQIVND (reference sequence). Losses at the gene ends were 0 bases for V and 6 bases for J; bases not matched to a gene: 4. The CDR3 has 14 residues. CDR3 sequence (DNA): TGTGCCAGTAGTATAGACCCCGACAGGGCTGAAGCTTTCTTT. It specifies CASSIDPDRAEAFF.

This clone was recorded once. This rearrangement joins TRBV19 to TRBJ1-5; the match to TRBD1 covers 9 bases. Trimming removed 8 bases from V and 6 bases from J; junction bases left unmatched: 11. The CDR3 runs 15 residues. Germline V gene sequence: CDR1 LNHDA, CDR2 SQIVND (reference sequence). The CDR3 DNA reads TGTGCCAGTGGGCCTGGGACAGGGTTTGCTCAGCCCCAGCATTTT. Its protein product is CASGPGTGFAQPQHF.

The J gene is TRBJ1-1, the V gene TRBV7-3; weak D call: TRBD1 (5 bases). The CDR3 consists of 13 residues. Per germline, CDR1 SGHTA and CDR2 FQGTGA. Trimming took 6 bases from V and 3 from J, leaving 11 bases between them. CDR3 sequence (DNA): TGTGCCAGCAGGGGGCTAGGGGACACTGAAGCTTTCTTT. Translation gives CASRGLGDTEAFF. Drawing the rest from reference TRBV7-3 and TRBJ1-1, the complete variable domain is GAGVSQTPSNKVTEKGKYVELRCDPISGHTALYWYRQSLGQGPEFLIYFQGTGAADDSGLPNDRFFAVRPEGSVSTLKIQRTERGDSAVYLCASRGLGDTEAFFGQGTRLTVV.

The rearrangement links TRBV5-6 to TRBJ1-5; TRBD1 matches 10 bases. CDR3 length: 17 residues. Unmatched junction bases numbered 7, after V lost 2 bases and J lost 2 bases. Per germline, CDR1 SGHDT and CDR2 YYEEEE. The CDR3 loop is CASSLTRDRGRNQPQHF. CDR3 bases: TGTGCCAGCAGCTTAACCCGGGACAGGGGTCGCAATCAGCCCCAGCATTTT.

The chain couples TRBV19 to TRBJ1-6; D remains ambiguous. Germline-derived CDR1 and CDR2 are LNHDA and SQIVND (reference sequence). The V end was cut by 5 bases, the J end by 4 bases, with 3 bases between. This CDR3 spans 12 amino acids. The CDR3 DNA is TGTGCCAGTAGTCCGTATAATTCACCCCTCCACTTT. Its protein is CASSPYNSPLHF. Drawing the rest from reference TRBV19 and TRBJ1-6, the complete variable domain is DGGITQSPKYLFRKEGQNVTLSCEQNLNHDAMYWYRQDPGQGLRLIYYSQIVNDFQKGDIAEGYSVSREKKESFPLTVTSAQKNPTAFYLCASSPYNSPLHFGNGTRLTVT.

V and J are TRBV5-1 and TRBJ1-6, with D unclear. Trimming stripped 0 bases from V and 4 bases from J, with 8 bases between. The CDR3 length is 15 residues. CDR1 is SGHRS, CDR2 YFSETQ, per germline. The CDR3 protein is CASSLATDYNSPLHF. The CDR3 DNA follows: TGCGCCAGCAGCTTGGCTACAGATTATAATTCACCCCTCCACTTT.

V gene TRBV28 combines with J gene TRBJ2-1; 8 positions agree with TRBD2. The CDR3 is 16 residues long. CDR1 is MDHEN and CDR2 is SYDVKM in the germline V gene. With 5 bases clipped from V and 0 bases from J, the junction kept 6 bases outside the gene matches. The CDR3 is CASSNLSGGSYNEQFF. In DNA, the CDR3 is TGTGCCAGCAGTAATCTCAGCGGGGGCTCCTACAATGAGCAGTTCTTC. Full variable domain (missing parts from reference TRBV28 and TRBJ2-1): DVKVTQSSRYLVKRTGEKVFLECVQDMDHENMFWYRQDPGLGLRLIYFSYDVKMKEKGDIPEGYSVSREKKERFSLILESASTNQTSMYLCASSNLSGGSYNEQFFGPGTRLTVL.

J is TRBJ1-2 and V is TRBV30; TRBD1 matches 7 bases. The V gene's germline CDR1 is GTSNPN and CDR2 SVGIG (reference sequence). V shed 0 bases, J shed 6 bases, and the junction held 4 bases outside the gene matches. The CDR3 loop spans 13 amino acids. In DNA, the CDR3 is TGTGCCTGGAGTGTCGACAGGGCCCATGGCTACACCTTC. It specifies CAWSVDRAHGYTF.

CDR3 bases: TGTGCCAGCAGCTCCGGGACCGCGGGACAGCTAAACATTCAGTACTTC. Protein sequence: CASSSGTAGQLNIQYF. The chain is built from TRBV7-2 and TRBJ2-4; maybe TRBD1 (7 bases). The CDR3 loop spans 16 amino acids. The V end lost 4 bases, the J end lost 6 bases, and 19 bases lay between the germline ends. From germline, CDR1 is SGHTA and CDR2 FQGNSA. The variable domain in full, completed from reference TRBV7-2 and TRBJ2-4, reads GAGVSQSPSNKVTEKGKDVELRCDPISGHTALYWYRQSLGQGLEFLIYFQGNSAPDKSGLPSDRFSAERTGGSVSTLTIQRTQQEDSAVYLCASSSGTAGQLNIQYFGAGTRLSVL.

J is TRBJ1-5 and V is TRBV5-5, with D possibly TRBD1 on 6 matching bases. CDR3 length equals 15 residues. The V gene lost 4 bases and the J gene lost 7 bases, with 18 bases spanning the gap. Germline assignment: CDR1 SGHKS and CDR2 YYEKEE (reference sequence). CDR3 DNA: TGTGCCAGCAGCGTAGCTGGGGGCGGTGAACAGCCCCAGCATTTT. This sequence encodes CASSVAGGGEQPQHF.

This clone is medium-sized by share. The chain has TRBV28 and TRBJ2-3, with TRBD1 as a possible D gene (5 bases). V shed 5 bases and J shed 2 bases, with 14 bases lying between them. The CDR3 totals 15 residues. Germline CDR1 MDHEN, CDR2 SYDVKM. The DNA for the CDR3 is TGTGCCAGCAGTAAACCAGGGCCTAACACAGATACGCAGTATTTT. Residues: CASSKPGPNTDTQYF.

This clone was detected many times. The chain recombines TRBV12-3 or TRBV12-4 with TRBJ2-7; unclear D gene. There are 11 residues in the CDR3. V gave up 3 bases and J gave up 6 bases, with 6 bases separating them. Written as DNA, the CDR3 is TGTGCCAGCAGTTTTGGCGGCGAGCAGTACTTC. Its translation: CASSFGGEQYF.

The chain recombines TRBV4-3 with TRBJ2-7; maybe TRBD1 (6 bases). V lost 3 bases and J 2 bases, leaving 11 bases between the germline ends. Germline lookup yields CDR1 LGHNA and CDR2 YSLEER. The CDR3 loop spans 14 amino acids. In DNA, the CDR3 is TGCGCCAGCAGCCACCGACAGGCCGCCTACGAGCAGTACTTC. It specifies CASSHRQAAYEQYF.

The rearrangement joins TRBV2 to TRBJ1-4, with D perhaps TRBD1 (6 bases). CDR3 length equals 13 residues. The V end was cut by 10 bases, the J end by 6 bases, with 15 bases between. The germline V gene has CDR1 SNHLY and CDR2 FYNNEI. The CDR3 spells CATNRALDEKLFF. DNA of the CDR3: TGTGCCACCAACAGGGCTTTGGATGAAAAACTGTTTTTT.

The J gene is TRBJ2-1, the V gene TRBV2; 12 bases line up with TRBD2. V trimming: 8 bases; J trimming: 7 bases; junction bases outside the gene matches: 9. Germline CDR1 and CDR2: SNHLY and FYNNEI. The CDR3 length is 15 residues. The CDR3 is CASYIGLAGRNEQFF. CDR3 in DNA: TGTGCCAGCTATATCGGACTAGCGGGGAGGAATGAGCAGTTCTTC.

The J gene is TRBJ1-1, the V gene TRBV30; 7 nucleotides match TRBD1. V lost 5 bases to trimming and J lost 4 bases; unmatched junction nucleotides: 4. The germline V gene has CDR1 GTSNPN and CDR2 SVGIG (reference sequence). CDR3 length equals 12 residues. This CDR3 is CAWETGSTEAFF. The CDR3, as DNA: TGTGCCTGGGAGACAGGGAGCACTGAAGCTTTCTTT. The variable domain in full, completed from reference TRBV30 and TRBJ1-1, reads SQTIHQWPATLVQPVGSPLSLECTVEGTSNPNLYWYRQAAGRGLQLLFYSVGIGQISSEVPQNLSASRPQDRQFILSSKKLLLSDSGFYLCAWETGSTEAFFGQGTRLTVV.

The gene calls are TRBV12-1 and TRBJ2-7; the DNA was not used to check the table's D call, TRBD1. TRBV12-1 is flagged as a pseudogene. The CDR3 has 17 amino acids. The chain's CDR3 is CASSQGAPRTGSYEQYF. The CDR3 nucleotides read TGTGCCAGCAGCCAAGGTGCCCCTCGGACAGGAAGTTACGAGCAGTACTTC.

V gene TRBV6-6 combines with J gene TRBJ1-6; D gene ambiguous. V was clipped by 5 bases and J by 9 bases, with 32 bases between them. The CDR3 is 20 amino acids. Germline CDR1 reads MNHNY; CDR2 reads SVGAGI (reference sequence). The CDR3 DNA reads as TGTGCCAGCAGTCAATCATCGAGGGCAGGAGGGAGTCGAGTGGGTTCACCCCTCCACTTT. This sequence encodes CASSQSSRAGGSRVGSPLHF.

V usage is TRBV6-5 and J usage is TRBJ2-5, with 10 bases matching TRBD2. Trimming removed 9 bases from V and 5 bases from J; junction bases left unmatched: 6. The CDR3 loop spans 13 amino acids. Germline V CDR1 and CDR2: MNHEY, SVGAGI. The CDR3 region is CASRASGGETQYF. CDR3 sequence (DNA): TGTGCCAGTAGGGCTAGCGGGGGTGAGACCCAGTACTTC.

The V call is TRBV7-9, the J call TRBJ1-2; D is perhaps TRBD1 (6 bases). The CDR3 totals 13 residues. Germline V gives CDR1 SEHNR, CDR2 FQNEAQ (reference sequence). V dropped 5 bases and J dropped 8 bases, with 15 bases sitting between them. The CDR3 nucleotides are TGTGCCAGCAGCCTCAACAGGGTATACGGCTACACCTTC. This gives the protein CASSLNRVYGYTF.

This clone was counted only a few times. The chain is built from TRBV5-1 and TRBJ1-1; 8 nucleotides agree with TRBD1. The CDR3 spans 14 residues. Germline values: CDR1 SGHRS, CDR2 YFSETQ. V was pared by 3 bases and J by 4 bases, with 5 bases of the junction left unmatched. CDR3 bases: TGCGCCAGCAGCTCCGGACAGGGAGGCACTGAAGCTTTCTTT. Protein: CASSSGQGGTEAFF.

The V call is TRBV19, the J call TRBJ2-5, with TRBD1 matching over 9 bases. CDR3 length equals 14 residues. J gave up 5 bases and V 5 bases, and 6 bases lay outside the gene matches. Germline CDR1 LNHDA, CDR2 SQIVND (reference sequence). The CDR3 DNA is TGTGCCAGTAGTCCGGGACAGGGAGCGGAGACCCAGTACTTC. This sequence encodes CASSPGQGAETQYF.

J is TRBJ1-2 and V is TRBV6-5; 8 positions match TRBD1. The CDR3 is made up of 13 amino acids. The V segment lost 6 bases and the J segment 8 bases; nucleotides outside the gene matches: 8. The germline CDR1 and CDR2 sequences are MNHEY and SVGAGI. This CDR3 is CASRPGGRIGYTF. DNA for the CDR3: TGTGCCAGCAGGCCAGGGGGCAGGATAGGCTACACCTTC.

The DNA for the CDR3 is TGTGCCAGCAGCCAAGCCCGTAGCGGGGGGGGATACAATGAGCAGTTCTTC. This codes for CASSQARSGGGYNEQFF. This chain connects TRBV14 to TRBJ2-1, with 11 bases identical to TRBD2. V lost 1 base and J lost 4; bases outside the gene matches: 6. CDR1 is SGHDN, CDR2 FVKESK, per germline. The CDR3 consists of 17 residues.